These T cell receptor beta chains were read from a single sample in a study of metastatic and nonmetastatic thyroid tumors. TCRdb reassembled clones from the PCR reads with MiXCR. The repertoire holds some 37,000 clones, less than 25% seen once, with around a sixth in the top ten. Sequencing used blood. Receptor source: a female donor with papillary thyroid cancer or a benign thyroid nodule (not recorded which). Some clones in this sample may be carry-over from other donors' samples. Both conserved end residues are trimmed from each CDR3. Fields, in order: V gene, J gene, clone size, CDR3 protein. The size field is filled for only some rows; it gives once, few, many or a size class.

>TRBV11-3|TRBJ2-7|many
ASSLELTGGSYEQY
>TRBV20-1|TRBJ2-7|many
SARVSTYEQY
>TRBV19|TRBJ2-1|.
ASRLAGHNEQF
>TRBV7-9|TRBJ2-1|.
ASSLRSATEQF
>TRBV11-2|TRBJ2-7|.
ASSPTRGCEFYEQY
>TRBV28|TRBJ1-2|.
ASRSGGFYGYT
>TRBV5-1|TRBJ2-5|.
ASSPFGGGTQY
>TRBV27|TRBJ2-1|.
ASSGTSGYNDQF
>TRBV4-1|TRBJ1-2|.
ASSQVGLPYGYT
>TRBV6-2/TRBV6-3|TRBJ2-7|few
ASSLDRREQY
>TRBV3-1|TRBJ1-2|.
ASSQDALQGFYGYT
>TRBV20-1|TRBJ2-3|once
IAREGGATDTQY
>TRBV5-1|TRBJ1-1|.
ASSLDSQPNTEAF
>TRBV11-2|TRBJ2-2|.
ASSPSTGGNTGELF
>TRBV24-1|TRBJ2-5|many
ATSDLGSGSRETQY
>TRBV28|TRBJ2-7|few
ASSFFTEAYEQY
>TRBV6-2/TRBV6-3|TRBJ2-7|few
ASSFAYSVRAGEQY
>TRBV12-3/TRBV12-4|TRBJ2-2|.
ASSFMASVRPFHTGELF
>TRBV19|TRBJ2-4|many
ASQKRTGTSGTLAKNIQY